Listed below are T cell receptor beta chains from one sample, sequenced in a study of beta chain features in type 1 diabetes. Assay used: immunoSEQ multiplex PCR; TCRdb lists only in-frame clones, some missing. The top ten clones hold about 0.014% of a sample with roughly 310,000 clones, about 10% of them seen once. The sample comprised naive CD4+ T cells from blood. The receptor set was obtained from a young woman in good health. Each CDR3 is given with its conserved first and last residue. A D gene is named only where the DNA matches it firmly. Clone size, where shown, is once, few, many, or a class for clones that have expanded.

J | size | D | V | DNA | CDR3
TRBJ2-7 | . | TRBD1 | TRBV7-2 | TGTGCCAGCAGCTCTAGACAGGGGGCCTACGAGCAGTACTTC | CASSSRQGAYEQYF
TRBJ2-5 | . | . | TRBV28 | TGTGCCAGCAGCCCATTTCGGGGGATGGAGACCCAGTACTTC | CASSPFRGMETQYF
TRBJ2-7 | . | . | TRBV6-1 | TGTGCCAGCAGCGTGATAGAAACCAGGGCCCACGAGCAGTACTTC | CASSVIETRAHEQYF
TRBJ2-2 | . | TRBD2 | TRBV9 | TGTGCCAGCAGCGTAGTAGCGGGGGTGAACACCGGGGAGCTGTTTTTT | CASSVVAGVNTGELFF
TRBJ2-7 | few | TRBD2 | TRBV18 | TGTGCCAGCTCACCGACTAGCGGGACCTACGAGCAGTACTTC | CASSPTSGTYEQYF
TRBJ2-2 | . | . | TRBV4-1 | TGCGCCAGCAGCCACCTGGGGGGCGGGGAGCTGTTTTTT | CASSHLGGGELFF
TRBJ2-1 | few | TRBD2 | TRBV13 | TGTGCCAGCCTCCGGGCTAGCGGATTCGCCTACAATGAGCAGTTCTTC | CASLRASGFAYNEQFF
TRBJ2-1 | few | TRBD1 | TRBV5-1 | TGCGCCAGCAGCTCTACCCGGGACAGGGTTGATGAGCAGTTCTTC | CASSSTRDRVDEQFF
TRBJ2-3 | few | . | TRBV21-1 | TGTGCCAGCAGCAATGAACTAGCGGGAACAGATACGCAGTATTTT | CASSNELAGTDTQYF
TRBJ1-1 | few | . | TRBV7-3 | TGTGCCAGCAGCCCCCAGGGGAACACTGAAGCTTTCTTT | CASSPQGNTEAFF
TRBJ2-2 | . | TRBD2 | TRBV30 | TGTGCCTGGAGCCCCGGGGGGATGTTGACCGGGGAGCTGTTTTTT | CAWSPGGMLTGELFF
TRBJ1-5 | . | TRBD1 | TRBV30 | TGTGCCTGGAGTGTTGGGACAGGGGGAACATCGGATCAGCCCCAGCATTTT | CAWSVGTGGTSDQPQHF
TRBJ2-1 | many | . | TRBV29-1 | TGCAGCGTTGAAGCCCTAGGCCATCCCTTCTTC | CSVEALGHPFF
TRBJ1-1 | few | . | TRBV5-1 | TGCGCCAGCAGCTTGGCCGGGGACTACACTGAAGCTTTCTTT | CASSLAGDYTEAFF
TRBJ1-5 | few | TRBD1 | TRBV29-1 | TGCAGCGTCAAACTCACAGGGGCTCAGCCCCAGCATTTT | CSVKLTGAQPQHF
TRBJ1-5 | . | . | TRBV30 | TGTGCCTGGAGTGTAGCAGGGAATCAGCCCCAGCATTTT | CAWSVAGNQPQHF
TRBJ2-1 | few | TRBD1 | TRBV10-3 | TGTGCCATCAGTGATCGGACAGGGTTCGCCTACAATGAGCAGTTCTTC | CAISDRTGFAYNEQFF
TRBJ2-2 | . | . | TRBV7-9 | TGTGCCAGCAGCCCTGGACTTAACACCGGGGAGCTGTTTTTT | CASSPGLNTGELFF
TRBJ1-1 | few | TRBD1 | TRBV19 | TGTGCCAGTAGTCGGGGTTTTTCGACAGGGGACACTGAAGCTTTCTTT | CASSRGFSTGDTEAFF
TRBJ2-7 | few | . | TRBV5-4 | TGTGCCAGCAGCCCTCGAGGGGTAGCGGAGTCCTACGAGCAGTACTTC | CASSPRGVAESYEQYF
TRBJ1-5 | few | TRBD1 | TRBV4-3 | TGCGCCAGCAGCCAGGACAACAGGGGGCAGATTCAGCCCCAGCATTTT | CASSQDNRGQIQPQHF
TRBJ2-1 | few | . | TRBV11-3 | TGTGCCAGCAGCTTGGGGCCAGGGACCTACAATGAGCAGTTCTTC | CASSLGPGTYNEQFF
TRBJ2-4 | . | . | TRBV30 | TGTGCCTGGACTAGAGAGTTCTTAGCCAAAAACATTCAGTACTTC | CAWTREFLAKNIQYF
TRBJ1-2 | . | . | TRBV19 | TGTGCCAGTAGTCGGGAATATGGCTACACCTTC | CASSREYGYTF
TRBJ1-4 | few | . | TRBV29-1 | TGCAGCGTTGAAGATCCCCTGGGGGCTGTTAATGAAAAACTGTTTTTT | CSVEDPLGAVNEKLFF
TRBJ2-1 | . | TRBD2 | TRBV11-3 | TGTGCCAGCAGAACCACTAGCGGGAGGGGAAATGAGCAGTTCTTC | CASRTTSGRGNEQFF
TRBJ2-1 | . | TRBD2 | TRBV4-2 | TGTGCCAGCAGGGACGGGGGGGGAACTCAAAATGAGCAGTTCTTC | CASRDGGGTQNEQFF
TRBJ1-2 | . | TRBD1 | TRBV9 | TGTGCCAGCAGCTCAGGACAGGGGGACTATGGCTACACCTTC | CASSSGQGDYGYTF
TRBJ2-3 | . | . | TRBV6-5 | TGTGCCAGCGGGCAGGGTGTGCCAGATACGCAGTATTTT | CASGQGVPDTQYF
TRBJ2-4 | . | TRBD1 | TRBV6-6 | TGTGCCAGCAGAGGACAGGGTGCGGACATTCAGTACTTC | CASRGQGADIQYF
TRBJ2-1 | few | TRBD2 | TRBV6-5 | TGTGCCAGCAGCCACGGACTAGCGGGAGGGAATGAGCAGTTCTTC | CASSHGLAGGNEQFF
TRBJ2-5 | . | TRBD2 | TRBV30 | TGTGCCTGGAGTGACGGACTAGCGACCACCCAGTACTTC | CAWSDGLATTQYF
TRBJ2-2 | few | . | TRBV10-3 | TGTGCCATCACAGGGCTCGGCGGGGAGCTGTTTTTT | CAITGLGGELFF
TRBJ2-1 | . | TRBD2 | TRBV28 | TGTGCCAGCAGTTATTCGGGGACTAGCGGGAATCGGCAGTTCTTC | CASSYSGTSGNRQFF
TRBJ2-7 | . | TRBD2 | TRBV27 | TGTGCCAGCAGAGGGACTAGCAGGTACGAGCAGTACTTC | CASRGTSRYEQYF
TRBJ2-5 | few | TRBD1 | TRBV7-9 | TGTGCCAGCAGCACCCTGGACAGGGGGCCCGAGACCCAGTACTTC | CASSTLDRGPETQYF
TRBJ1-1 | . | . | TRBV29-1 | TGCAGCGTTGAGCCCGGGTTGGTCGCTGAAGCTTTCTTT | CSVEPGLVAEAFF
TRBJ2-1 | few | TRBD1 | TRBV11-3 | TGTGCCAGCAGCCCCGGGACAGGGTTTGGTAATGAGCAGTTCTTC | CASSPGTGFGNEQFF
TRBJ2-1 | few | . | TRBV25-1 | TGTGCCAGCAGTGAAACGCAAGACTTCTACAATGAGCAGTTCTTC | CASSETQDFYNEQFF
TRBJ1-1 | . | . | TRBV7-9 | TGTGCCAGCAGCTTACAGGGATTGAACACTGAAGCTTTCTTT | CASSLQGLNTEAFF
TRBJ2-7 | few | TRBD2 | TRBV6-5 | TGTGCCAGCAGCAGGACTAGAAGAGACGAGCAGTACTTC | CASSRTRRDEQYF
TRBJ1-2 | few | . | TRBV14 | TGTGCCAGCAGCCAAGGACAGGACTATGGCTACACCTTC | CASSQGQDYGYTF